The rows below give T cell receptor beta chains drawn from one sample of a study of PD-1 blockade in classical Hodgkin lymphoma. Profiling relied on immunoSEQ multiplex PCR, and the TCRdb table lists in-frame clones only, not all of them. Of some 93,000 clones in the sample, roughly 90% were seen once. Specimen: peripheral blood mononuclear cells (PBMCs), collected at baseline. The receptors come from a human donor with classical Hodgkin lymphoma. Each CDR3 is given without its conserved first and last residue. The D gene is left open where the match is weak.

v_gene: TRBV27; d_gene: TRBD2; CDR3aa: ASSSFHPGTSGYEQY
v_gene: TRBV11-1; d_gene: -; CDR3aa: ASSLESNYGYT
v_gene: TRBV5-1; d_gene: -; CDR3aa: ASSLGGGKGTNEKLF
v_gene: TRBV28; d_gene: -; CDR3aa: ASSSASGTDTQY
v_gene: TRBV4-1; d_gene: -; CDR3aa: ASSPSLQETNYGYT
v_gene: TRBV27; d_gene: TRBD1; CDR3aa: ASSLDRAAYEQY
v_gene: TRBV7-9; d_gene: TRBD1; CDR3aa: ASSLEGQAVAF
v_gene: TRBV29-1; d_gene: -; CDR3aa: SVGDSSYGYT
v_gene: TRBV29-1; d_gene: TRBD2; CDR3aa: SVSTSGGPYEQY
v_gene: TRBV2; d_gene: TRBD2; CDR3aa: ASSDKVSRTSGAPPYEQY
v_gene: TRBV5-1; d_gene: -; CDR3aa: ASSLDGTSGNTIY
v_gene: TRBV30; d_gene: TRBD1; CDR3aa: AWSGLDRVVLGPNTEAF
v_gene: TRBV19; d_gene: TRBD1; CDR3aa: ASSVTGGSGEQY
v_gene: TRBV7-9; d_gene: -; CDR3aa: ASGYGQISSYEQY
v_gene: TRBV6-1; d_gene: -; CDR3aa: ASGRVNTEAF